The 17 T cell receptor beta chains below all came from one sample that was sequenced in a study of vaccination and CD4 T cells after COVID-19. The treatment is: roughly 10-day PBMC culture with coronavirus spike peptide pools or control peptides (ViraFEST assay). What these receptors recognize is not known. The Oncomine TCR Beta short-read assay was applied to DNA of cultured CD4+ T cells. One entry per CDR3 protein, called by TCRdb with MiXCR from the PCR reads. Found here are approximately 20,000 distinct CDR3 sequences, under 50% of them singletons; the top ten hold 2% to 3%. The material was CD4+ T cells from blood, cultured in vitro, obtained after SARS-CoV-2 vaccination. The receptors here all came from a human donor who had recovered from COVID-19.

This clonotype was seen only a few times. The V and J genes are TRBV24-1 and TRBJ1-1, with 12 bases matching TRBD1. The germline V gene encodes CDR1 KGHDR and CDR2 SFDVKD. CDR3 length equals 12 residues. With 12 bases clipped from V and 11 bases from J, the junction kept 9 bases outside the gene matches. The CDR3 DNA is TGTGCCTCCAAGGGACAGGGGGCCGGGGCTTTCTTT. Residues: CASKGQGAGAFF.

This rearrangement joins TRBV12-3 or TRBV12-4 to TRBJ2-4, with D possibly being TRBD1 or TRBD2 (5 bases each). CDR3 length equals 15 residues. Trimming removed 5 bases at V and 5 bases at J, with 16 bases between. This CDR3 is CASSIPRDGQNIQYF. CDR3 coding DNA: TGTGCCAGCAGTATTCCCCGGGACGGTCAAAACATTCAGTACTTC.

This clonotype was seen more than once but under ten times. This sequence joins TRBV7-6 and TRBJ1-1, with 7 bases aligning to TRBD1. The CDR3 extends over 13 amino acids. The V and J ends lost 5 bases and 4 bases, in that order; junction bases with no gene match: 4. Germline V gene sequence: CDR1 SGHVS, CDR2 FNYEAQ. CDR3 in DNA: TGTGCCAGCAGCCCCAGGGGGTTCACTGAAGCTTTCTTT. Translation gives CASSPRGFTEAFF. Based on the CDR3 plus reference TRBV7-6 and TRBJ1-1, the full variable domain is GAGVSQSPRYKVTKRGQDVALRCDPISGHVSLYWYRQALGQGPEFLTYFNYEAQQDKSGLPNDRFSAERPEGSISTLTIQRTEQRDSAMYRCASSPRGFTEAFFGQGTRLTVV.

The CDR3 DNA sequence: TGTGCCAGCCGGAGGGGGAACACTGAAGCTTTCTTT. Residues: CASRRGNTEAFF. The chain carries TRBV25-1 and TRBJ1-1; a weak D match, TRBD1 (5 bases). The CDR3 has 12 amino acids. Trimming left V 8 bases short and J 1 base short, with 8 bases between. Germline CDR1 is MGHDK and CDR2 is SYGVNS.

The chain carries TRBV7-2 and TRBJ1-1; D ambiguous. Trimming cost V 1 base and J 6 bases, with 12 bases left between them. This CDR3 is 14 amino acids long. CDR1 and CDR2 from the germline V gene are SGHTA and FQGNSA. The CDR3 DNA is TGTGCCAGCAGCTTAGACTTGTGGGCGGCTGAAGCTTTCTTT. Translation: CASSLDLWAAEAFF.

This clonotype has more than one count but fewer than ten. This chain joins TRBV28 and TRBJ1-5; D unresolved. CDR3 length: 14 amino acids. Germline CDR1 is MDHEN and CDR2 is SYDVKM. The ends were cut back, 3 bases at V and 4 bases at J, with 10 bases in the middle. CDR3 region: CASSFSQANQPQHF. CDR3 coding DNA: TGTGCCAGCAGTTTTAGTCAGGCAAATCAGCCCCAGCATTTT. The variable domain in full, completed from reference TRBV28 and TRBJ1-5, reads DVKVTQSSRYLVKRTGEKVFLECVQDMDHENMFWYRQDPGLGLRLIYFSYDVKMKEKGDIPEGYSVSREKKERFSLILESASTNQTSMYLCASSFSQANQPQHFGDGTRLSIL.

A word on this clonotype: This may arise from a read error, as a much more abundant clone is one base away. The chain recombines TRBV7-9 with TRBJ1-6; D is ambiguous. Germline values: CDR1 SEHNR, CDR2 FQNEAQ (reference sequence). The CDR3 has 14 amino acids. The CDR3 loop is CAGSLVRTGSPLHF. The CDR3 region has the DNA TGTGCCGGCAGCTTAGTAAGGACTGGGTCACCCCTCCACTTT.

The rearrangement links TRBV7-3 to TRBJ2-7; TRBD2 agrees at 7 bases. The CDR3 length is 14 residues. J gave up 2 bases and V 3 bases, and 4 bases lay outside the gene matches. Germline CDR1 and CDR2: SGHTA and FQGTGA. The CDR3 protein is CASSLGGTPYEQYF. CDR3 in DNA: TGTGCCAGCAGCTTGGGGGGGACGCCCTACGAGCAGTACTTC. Complete variable domain (other parts from reference TRBV7-3 and TRBJ2-7): GAGVSQTPSNKVTEKGKYVELRCDPISGHTALYWYRQSLGQGPEFLIYFQGTGAADDSGLPNDRFFAVRPEGSVSTLKIQRTERGDSAVYLCASSLGGTPYEQYFGPGTRLTVT.

The CDR3 DNA is TGTGCCATCAGTGGGGACGGTGGCTCCTATTCACCCCTCCACTTT. Its translation: CAISGDGGSYSPLHF. The gene calls are TRBV10-3 and TRBJ1-6; D is perhaps TRBD1 (5 bases). Trimming took 4 bases from V and 8 from J, leaving 15 bases between them. Germline V CDR1 and CDR2: ENHRY, SYGVKD. This CDR3 has 15 amino acids.

The rearrangement joins TRBV19 to TRBJ2-7, with a weak D call TRBD1 (6 bases). The length of the CDR3 is 14 residues. Germline CDR1 is LNHDA and CDR2 is SQIVND (reference sequence). V shed 4 bases and J shed 6 bases, with 16 bases lying between them. The CDR3 is CASSTGTPRAEQYF. In nucleotides, the CDR3 is TGTGCCAGTAGTACCGGGACACCGCGGGCCGAGCAGTACTTC.

In its sample, this clonotype was seen a few times. The V call is TRBV6-4, the J call TRBJ1-5, with a possible D match to TRBD1 (6 bases). Deletions cut 1 base from V and 8 bases from J, with 15 bases between. CDR3 size: 15 residues. CDR1 and CDR2 (germline): MRHNA, SNTAGT. The DNA for the CDR3 is TGTGCCAGCAGTGACTTCCGGGACACACTTGAGCCCCAGCATTTT. Protein product: CASSDFRDTLEPQHF.

Comment on this clonotype: Its ends do not fully match the called genes, so a read error is possible. This chain joins TRBV28 and TRBJ2-5; no reliable D call. Germline V gene sequence: CDR1 MDHEN, CDR2 SYDVKM. This CDR3 has 12 amino acids. CDR3 nucleotides: TGTGCAAGCACGTACAGACAAGAGACCCAGTACTTC. This encodes CASTYRQETQYF.

The chain recombines TRBV5-1 with TRBJ1-5; perhaps TRBD1 as D (5 bases). CDR3 length equals 15 residues. Germline CDR1 and CDR2: SGHRS and YFSETQ. Trimming cost V 0 bases and J 4 bases, with 11 bases left between them. The CDR3 loop reads CASSLGQGGNQPQHF. The CDR3 DNA is TGCGCCAGCAGCTTGGGCCAGGGAGGAAATCAGCCCCAGCATTTT.

V is TRBV6-2 or TRBV6-3 and J is TRBJ1-1; D unresolved. CDR3 length equals 13 residues. Trimming took off 10 bases at V and 3 bases at J, with 15 bases between the two ends. The germline V gene encodes CDR1 MNHEY and CDR2 SVGEGT. The CDR3: CATSREGYTEAFF. The CDR3 DNA reads TGTGCCACCTCACGTGAGGGTTACACTGAAGCTTTCTTT.

V gene TRBV4-2 combines with J gene TRBJ2-3; tentatively, D is TRBD2 (6 bases). V shed 3 bases and J shed 6 bases, with 16 bases lying between them. This CDR3 has 15 residues. Germline V CDR1 and CDR2: LGHNA, YNFKEQ. CDR3: CASSHGGSYHDTQYF. The CDR3 DNA reads as TGTGCCAGCAGCCACGGAGGGAGTTACCACGATACGCAGTATTTT.

The chain joins TRBV6-1 to TRBJ1-1, with 7 bases that match TRBD1. The ends lost 8 bases at V and 3 bases at J; junction bases unmatched: 6. CDR1 MNHNS and CDR2 SASEGT come from the germline V gene. The CDR3 runs to 13 residues. CDR3 sequence (DNA): TGTGCCAGCCAGGGGGTTGGGCACACTGAAGCTTTCTTT. Translating it yields CASQGVGHTEAFF.

Sample share makes this clonotype medium-sized (0.01 to 0.1%). The rearrangement uses TRBV20-1 and TRBJ1-1; 8 bases map to TRBD1. V shed 0 bases, J shed 7 bases, and the junction held 10 bases outside the gene matches. Germline CDR1 and CDR2: DFQATT and SNEGSKA (reference sequence). The CDR3 loop spans 15 amino acids. The CDR3 DNA sequence: TGCAGTGCTAGAGATCCAGGCAGGGGGCGAGGTGAAGCTTTCTTT. Protein sequence: CSARDPGRGRGEAFF.